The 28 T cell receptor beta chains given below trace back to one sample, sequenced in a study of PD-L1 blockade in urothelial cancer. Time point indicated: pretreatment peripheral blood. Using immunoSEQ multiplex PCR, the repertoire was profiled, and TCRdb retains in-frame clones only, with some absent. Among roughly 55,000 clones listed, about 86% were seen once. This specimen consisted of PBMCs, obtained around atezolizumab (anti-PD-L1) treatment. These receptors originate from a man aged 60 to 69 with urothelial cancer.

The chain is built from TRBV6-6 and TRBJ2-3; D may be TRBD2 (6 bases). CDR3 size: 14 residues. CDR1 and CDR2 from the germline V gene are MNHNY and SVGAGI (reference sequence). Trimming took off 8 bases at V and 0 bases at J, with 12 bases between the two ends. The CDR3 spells CASGRLDSTDTQYF. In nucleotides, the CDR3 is TGTGCCAGCGGGAGACTAGATAGCACAGATACGCAGTATTTT.

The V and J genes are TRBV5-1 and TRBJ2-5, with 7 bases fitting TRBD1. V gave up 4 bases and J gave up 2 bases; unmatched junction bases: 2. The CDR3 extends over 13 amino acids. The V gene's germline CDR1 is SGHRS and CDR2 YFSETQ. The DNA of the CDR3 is TGCGCCAGCAGCCCGGACAGGCAAGAGACCCAGTACTTC. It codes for CASSPDRQETQYF.

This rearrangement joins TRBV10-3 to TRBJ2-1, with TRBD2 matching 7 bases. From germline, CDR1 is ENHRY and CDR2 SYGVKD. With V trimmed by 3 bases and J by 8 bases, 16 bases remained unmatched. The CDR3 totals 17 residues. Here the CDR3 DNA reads TGTGCCATCAGTGACTCGAGGCGGACTAGTGGTTTCGATGAGCAGTTCTTC. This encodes CAISDSRRTSGFDEQFF.

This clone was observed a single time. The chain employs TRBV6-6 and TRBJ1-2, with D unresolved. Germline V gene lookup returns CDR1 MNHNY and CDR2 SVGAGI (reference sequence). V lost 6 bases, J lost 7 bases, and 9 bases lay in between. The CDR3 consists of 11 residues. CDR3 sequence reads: CASRAGFGYTF. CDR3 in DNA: TGTGCCAGCAGGGCGGGATTTGGCTACACCTTC.

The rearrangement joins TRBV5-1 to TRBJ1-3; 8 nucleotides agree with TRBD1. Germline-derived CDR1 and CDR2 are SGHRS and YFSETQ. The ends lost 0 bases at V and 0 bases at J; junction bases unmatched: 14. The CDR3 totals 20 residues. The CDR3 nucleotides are TGCGCCAGCAGCTTGGGATTGGGACAGGTGGGCTCAAGCTCTGGAAACACCATATATTTT. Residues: CASSLGLGQVGSSSGNTIYF. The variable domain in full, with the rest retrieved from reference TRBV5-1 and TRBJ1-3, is KAGVTQTPRYLIKTRGQQVTLSCSPISGHRSVSWYQQTPGQGLQFLFEYFSETQRNKGNFPGRFSGRQFSNSRSEMNVSTLELGDSALYLCASSLGLGQVGSSSGNTIYFGEGSWLTVV.

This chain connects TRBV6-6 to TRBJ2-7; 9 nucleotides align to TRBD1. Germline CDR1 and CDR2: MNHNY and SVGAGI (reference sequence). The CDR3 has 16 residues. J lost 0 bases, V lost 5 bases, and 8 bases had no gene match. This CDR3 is CASSPARTGVSYEQYF. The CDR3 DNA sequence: TGTGCCAGCAGTCCGGCCCGGACAGGGGTCTCCTACGAGCAGTACTTC.

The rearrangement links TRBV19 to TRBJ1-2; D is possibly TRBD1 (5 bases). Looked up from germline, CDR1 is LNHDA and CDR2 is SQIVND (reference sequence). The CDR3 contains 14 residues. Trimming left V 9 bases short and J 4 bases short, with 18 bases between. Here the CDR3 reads CASLTPGYRYGYTF. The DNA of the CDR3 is TGTGCCAGCCTTACGCCAGGGTACCGCTATGGCTACACCTTC.

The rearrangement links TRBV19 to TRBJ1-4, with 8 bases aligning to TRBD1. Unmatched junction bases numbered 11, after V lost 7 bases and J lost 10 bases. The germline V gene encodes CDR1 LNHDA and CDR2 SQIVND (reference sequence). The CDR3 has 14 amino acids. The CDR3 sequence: CASTPDRELRKLFF. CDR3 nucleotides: TGTGCCAGTACCCCGGACAGGGAGTTACGAAAACTGTTTTTT.

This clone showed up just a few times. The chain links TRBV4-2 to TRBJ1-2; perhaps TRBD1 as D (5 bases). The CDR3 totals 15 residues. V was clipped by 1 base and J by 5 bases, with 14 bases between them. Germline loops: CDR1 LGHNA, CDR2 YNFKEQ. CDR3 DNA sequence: TGTGCCAGCAGCCAAGTCCAGGGATCAGTGTATGGCTACACCTTC. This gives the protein CASSQVQGSVYGYTF.

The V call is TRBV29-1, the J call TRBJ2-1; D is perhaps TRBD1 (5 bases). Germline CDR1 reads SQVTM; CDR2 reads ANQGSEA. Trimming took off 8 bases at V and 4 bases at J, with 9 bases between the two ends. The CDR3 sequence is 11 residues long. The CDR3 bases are TGCAGCACAGACAGTTACAATGAGCAGTTCTTC. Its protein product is CSTDSYNEQFF.

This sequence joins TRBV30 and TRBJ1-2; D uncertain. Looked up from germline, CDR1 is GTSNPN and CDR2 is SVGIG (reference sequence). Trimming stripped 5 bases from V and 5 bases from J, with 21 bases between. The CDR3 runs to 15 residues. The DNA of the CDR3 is TGTGCCTGGGCTGTCCCGGGTCTTAACTTTTATGGCTACACCTTC. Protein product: CAWAVPGLNFYGYTF.

CDR3 sequence reads: CASSLGYSGRPKNEQFF. DNA for the CDR3: TGCGCCAGCAGCTTGGGATACAGCGGGAGGCCCAAAAATGAGCAGTTCTTC. The chain couples TRBV5-1 to TRBJ2-1; 9 bases match TRBD2. J was trimmed by 7 bases and V by 0 bases; bases with no gene match: 11. Germline lookup yields CDR1 SGHRS and CDR2 YFSETQ. The CDR3 is made up of 17 amino acids. Filled out from reference TRBV5-1 and TRBJ2-1, the complete variable domain reads KAGVTQTPRYLIKTRGQQVTLSCSPISGHRSVSWYQQTPGQGLQFLFEYFSETQRNKGNFPGRFSGRQFSNSRSEMNVSTLELGDSALYLCASSLGYSGRPKNEQFFGPGTRLTVL.

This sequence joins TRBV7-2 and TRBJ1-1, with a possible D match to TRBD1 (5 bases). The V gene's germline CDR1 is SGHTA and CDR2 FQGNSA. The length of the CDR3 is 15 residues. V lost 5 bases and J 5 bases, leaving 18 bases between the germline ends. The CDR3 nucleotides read TGTGCCAGCAGCCCAGCCCCGGGGGGTCGGACTGAAGCTTTCTTT. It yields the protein CASSPAPGGRTEAFF.

CDR3 bases: TGTGCCAGTAGTATAGTACACGGGAACTACGAGCAGTACTTC. Translated: CASSIVHGNYEQYF. V usage is TRBV19 and J usage is TRBJ2-7; a weak D match, TRBD2 (5 bases). CDR1 and CDR2 (germline): LNHDA, SQIVND (reference sequence). The CDR3 extends over 14 amino acids. The V end was cut by 1 base, the J end by 3 bases, with 10 bases between.

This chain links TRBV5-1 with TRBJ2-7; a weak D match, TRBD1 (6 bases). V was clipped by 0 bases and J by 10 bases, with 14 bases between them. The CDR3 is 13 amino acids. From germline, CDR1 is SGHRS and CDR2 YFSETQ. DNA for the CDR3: TGCGCCAGCAGCTTGGGGGAACAGGGCCAACAGTACTTC. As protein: CASSLGEQGQQYF.

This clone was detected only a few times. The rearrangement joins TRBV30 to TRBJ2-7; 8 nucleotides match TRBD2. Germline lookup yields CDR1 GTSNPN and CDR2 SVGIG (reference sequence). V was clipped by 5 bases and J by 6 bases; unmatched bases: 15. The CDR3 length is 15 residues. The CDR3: CAWGFGSGSPLEQYF. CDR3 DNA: TGTGCCTGGGGGTTTGGAAGCGGGAGTCCCCTCGAGCAGTACTTC. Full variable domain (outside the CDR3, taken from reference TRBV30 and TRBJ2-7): SQTIHQWPATLVQPVGSPLSLECTVEGTSNPNLYWYRQAAGRGLQLLFYSVGIGQISSEVPQNLSASRPQDRQFILSSKKLLLSDSGFYLCAWGFGSGSPLEQYFGPGTRLTVT.

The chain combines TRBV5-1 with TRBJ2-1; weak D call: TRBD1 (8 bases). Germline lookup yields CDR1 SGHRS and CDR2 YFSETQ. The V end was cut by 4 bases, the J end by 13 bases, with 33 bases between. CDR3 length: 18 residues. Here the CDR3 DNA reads TGCGCCAGCAGCCAACTCCGGACAGGGCCTACTTGGACTAGTCCCCAGTTCTTC. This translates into CASSQLRTGPTWTSPQFF.

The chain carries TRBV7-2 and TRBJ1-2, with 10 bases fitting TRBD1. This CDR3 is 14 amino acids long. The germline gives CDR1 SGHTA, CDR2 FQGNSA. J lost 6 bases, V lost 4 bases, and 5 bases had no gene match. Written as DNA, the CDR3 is TGTGCCAGCAGCTCCGGACAGGGGGTAAATGGCTACACCTTC. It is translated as CASSSGQGVNGYTF. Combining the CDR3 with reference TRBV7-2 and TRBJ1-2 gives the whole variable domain GAGVSQSPSNKVTEKGKDVELRCDPISGHTALYWYRQSLGQGLEFLIYFQGNSAPDKSGLPSDRFSAERTGGSVSTLTIQRTQQEDSAVYLCASSSGQGVNGYTFGSGTRLTVV.

The CDR3 region has the DNA TGTGCCAGCAGTGGGGGCGAAAACACTGAAGCTTTCTTT. Translating gives CASSGGENTEAFF. This chain uses TRBV6-4 with TRBJ1-1; a possible D gene is TRBD1 (5 bases). CDR3 length equals 13 residues. CDR1 and CDR2 from the germline V gene are MRHNA and SNTAGT. Trimming left V 4 bases short and J 2 bases short, with 8 bases between.

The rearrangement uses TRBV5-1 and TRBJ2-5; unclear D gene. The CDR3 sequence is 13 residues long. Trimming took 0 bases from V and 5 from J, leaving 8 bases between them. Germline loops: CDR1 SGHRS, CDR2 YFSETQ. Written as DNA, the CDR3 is TGCGCCAGCAGCTTGGCGCAGAAGGAGACCCAGTACTTC. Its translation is CASSLAQKETQYF.

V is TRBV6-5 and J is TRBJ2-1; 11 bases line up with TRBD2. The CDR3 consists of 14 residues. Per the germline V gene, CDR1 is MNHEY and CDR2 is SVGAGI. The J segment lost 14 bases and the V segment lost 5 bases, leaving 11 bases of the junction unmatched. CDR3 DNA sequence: TGTGCCAGCAGTAGGCCCCTAGCGGGAGGTATTGAGTTCTTC. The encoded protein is CASSRPLAGGIEFF.

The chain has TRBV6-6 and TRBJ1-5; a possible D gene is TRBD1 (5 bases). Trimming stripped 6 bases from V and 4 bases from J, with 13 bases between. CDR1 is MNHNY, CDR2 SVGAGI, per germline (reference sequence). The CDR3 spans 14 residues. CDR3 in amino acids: CASSQDMFNQPQHF. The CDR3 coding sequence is TGTGCCAGCAGCCAGGACATGTTTAATCAGCCCCAGCATTTT.

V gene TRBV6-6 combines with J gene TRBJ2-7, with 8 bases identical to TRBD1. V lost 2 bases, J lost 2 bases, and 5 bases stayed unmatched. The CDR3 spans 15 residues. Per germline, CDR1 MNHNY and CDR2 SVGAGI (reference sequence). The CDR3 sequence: CASSYPGTGTYEQYF. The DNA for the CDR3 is TGTGCCAGCAGTTACCCCGGGACAGGAACCTACGAGCAGTACTTC.

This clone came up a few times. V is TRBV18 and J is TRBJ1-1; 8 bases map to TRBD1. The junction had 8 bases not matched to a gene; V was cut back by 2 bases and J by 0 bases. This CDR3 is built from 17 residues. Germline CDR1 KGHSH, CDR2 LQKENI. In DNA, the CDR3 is TGTGCCAGCTCACCATGGGGACAGGTGACCATGAACACTGAAGCTTTCTTT. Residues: CASSPWGQVTMNTEAFF.

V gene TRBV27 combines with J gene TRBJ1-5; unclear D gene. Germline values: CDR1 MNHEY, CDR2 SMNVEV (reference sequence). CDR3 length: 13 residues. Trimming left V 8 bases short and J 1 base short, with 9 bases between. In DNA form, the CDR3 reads TGTGCCAGCTCGGGTGTCAGCAATCAGCCCCAGCATTTT. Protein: CASSGVSNQPQHF.

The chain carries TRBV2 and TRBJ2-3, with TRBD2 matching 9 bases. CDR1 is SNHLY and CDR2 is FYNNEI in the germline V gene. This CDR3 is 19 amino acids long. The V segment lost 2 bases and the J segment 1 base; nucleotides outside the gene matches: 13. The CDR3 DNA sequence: TGTGCCAGCAGTGAATGGCTGGCTAGCGGGGCACCCGGCACAGATACGCAGTATTTT. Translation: CASSEWLASGAPGTDTQYF.

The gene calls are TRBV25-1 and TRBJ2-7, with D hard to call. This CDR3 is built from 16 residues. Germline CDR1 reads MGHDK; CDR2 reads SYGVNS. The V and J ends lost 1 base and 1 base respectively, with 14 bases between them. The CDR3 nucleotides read TGTGCCAGCAGTGAATCTCTGGGCCACGCTTCCTACGAGCAGTACTTC. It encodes CASSESLGHASYEQYF.

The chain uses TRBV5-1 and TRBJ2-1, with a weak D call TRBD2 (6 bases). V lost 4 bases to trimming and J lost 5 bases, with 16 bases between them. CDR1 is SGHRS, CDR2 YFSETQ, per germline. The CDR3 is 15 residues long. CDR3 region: CASSRSGPHNNEQFF. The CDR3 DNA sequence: TGCGCCAGCAGCCGAAGCGGGCCACATAACAATGAGCAGTTCTTC. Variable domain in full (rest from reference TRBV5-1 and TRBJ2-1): KAGVTQTPRYLIKTRGQQVTLSCSPISGHRSVSWYQQTPGQGLQFLFEYFSETQRNKGNFPGRFSGRQFSNSRSEMNVSTLELGDSALYLCASSRSGPHNNEQFFGPGTRLTVL.